Each of the 31 T cell receptor beta chains below was sequenced from the same sample in a study of cytomegalovirus exposure and HLA in healthy donors. The PCR contained 60 Vbeta and 13 Jbeta primers. Sequenced by immunoSEQ multiplex PCR; TCRdb stores in-frame clones only, minus some. Of some 110,000 clones in the sample, 70% to 80% were seen once. The sequenced sample consisted of PBMCs. These receptors came from a man aged 40-49 years in good health and CMV-seronegative.

The V call is TRBV28, the J call TRBJ1-5; no clear D gene. V was pared by 2 bases and J by 5 bases, with 10 bases between. Germline CDR1 and CDR2: MDHEN and SYDVKM. This CDR3 is built from 14 residues. The CDR3 coding sequence is TGTGCCAGCAGTTTACAGGTTGGTGATCAGCCCCAGCATTTT. Translated, it gives CASSLQVGDQPQHF.

V is TRBV4-1 and J is TRBJ1-1; D gene unclear. V was cut by 0 bases and J by 6 bases, with 8 bases left in between. There are 13 residues in the CDR3. Germline assignment: CDR1 MGHRA and CDR2 YSYEKL. CDR3 DNA: TGCGCCAGCAGCCAAGAAGTATCGGCTGAAGCTTTCTTT. Protein sequence: CASSQEVSAEAFF.

The chain carries TRBV7-3 and TRBJ2-1; 8 positions agree with TRBD2. CDR1 SGHTA and CDR2 FQGTGA come from the germline V gene. The junction had 8 bases not matched to a gene; V was cut back by 2 bases and J by 8 bases. The CDR3 spans 15 residues. CDR3 bases: TGTGCCAGCAGCTTATCCGGGGGGGCACGGGATGAGCAGTTCTTC. The encoded protein is CASSLSGGARDEQFF.

The chain links TRBV2 to TRBJ2-5; a weak D match, TRBD1 (6 bases). The J call may not be correct, given that the DNA end is closer to TRBJ2-7. Germline V lookup: CDR1 SNHLY, CDR2 FYNNEI. The CDR3 loop spans 13 amino acids. The chain's CDR3 is CASRGTSSYEQYF. The CDR3 nucleotides are TGTGCCAGCAGGGGGACAAGCTCCTACGAGCAGTACTTC.

The CDR3 nucleotides are TGTGCCAGCAGTGAACACAAAAGATATGAGCAGTTCTTC. Its translation: CASSEHKRYEQFF. V gene TRBV25-1 combines with J gene TRBJ2-1; the D is unclear. Germline CDR1 is MGHDK and CDR2 is SYGVNS. The CDR3 covers 13 residues. Trimming pared 2 bases from V and 8 bases from J, leaving 10 bases between.

This clone was found a few times. This rearrangement joins TRBV9 to TRBJ1-2; 8 bases match TRBD1. This CDR3 is 15 amino acids long. CDR1 is SGDLS, CDR2 YYNGEE, per germline. V lost 4 bases, J lost 5 bases, and 10 bases stayed unmatched. The CDR3, as DNA: TGTGCCAGCAGCCCCCGACAGGGGCGTCAATATGGCTACACCTTC. Its protein product is CASSPRQGRQYGYTF.

This clone was seen only a few times. This sequence joins TRBV7-8 and TRBJ1-1; D is possibly TRBD1 (5 bases). V was trimmed by 1 base and J by 6 bases, leaving 15 bases between them. This CDR3 spans 15 amino acids. Germline V CDR1 and CDR2: SGHVS, FQNEAQ. Here the CDR3 reads CASSLVSGVRAEAFF. CDR3 DNA sequence: TGTGCCAGCAGCTTAGTTTCGGGGGTGAGGGCTGAAGCTTTCTTT.

The table lists this clone with a few counts. J is TRBJ1-5 and V is TRBV6-1; TRBD1 aligns across 7 bases. The CDR3 is 13 residues long. The germline V gene encodes CDR1 MNHNS and CDR2 SASEGT. The V and J ends lost 11 bases and 4 bases, in that order; junction bases with no gene match: 8. The CDR3 nucleotides read TGTGCCGGGGCGACAGGGCGGAATCAGCCCCAGCATTTT. It specifies CAGATGRNQPQHF.

This clone was detected only once. One end of the junction fails to match germline, which may point to a read error. The V and J genes are TRBV7-9 and TRBJ2-7, with TRBD1 identical over 8 bases. CDR1 SEHNR and CDR2 FQNEAQ come from the germline V gene (reference sequence). The CDR3 runs 18 residues. In DNA form, the CDR3 reads TGTTCCAGCAGCTCAACTTCTACCGGACAGGGCAGACCCTACGAGCAGTACTTC. Translating gives CSSSSTSTGQGRPYEQYF.

This clone was seen a single time. The chain links TRBV19 to TRBJ2-7, with 7 nucleotides matching TRBD1. The CDR3 loop spans 14 amino acids. Germline V CDR1 and CDR2: LNHDA, SQIVND (reference sequence). Unmatched junction bases numbered 3, after V lost 3 bases and J lost 1 base. In DNA, the CDR3 is TGTGCCAGTAGTATCGTGGGACAGTCCTACGAGCAGTACTTC. This gives the protein CASSIVGQSYEQYF.

J is TRBJ2-3 and V is TRBV5-4, with D tentatively TRBD2 (7 bases). Germline V CDR1 and CDR2: SGHNT, YYREEE (reference sequence). The V gene lost 3 bases and the J gene lost 3 bases, with 14 bases spanning the gap. CDR3 length: 15 residues. This chain's CDR3 is CASSSRGGGTDTQYF. CDR3 DNA sequence: TGTGCCAGCAGCTCCCGAGGGGGGGGAACAGATACGCAGTATTTT.

This clone was counted a few times. The gene calls are TRBV5-1 and TRBJ1-1; 7 bases align to TRBD1. The germline gives CDR1 SGHRS, CDR2 YFSETQ. The CDR3 spans 13 residues. V lost 5 bases to trimming and J lost 6 bases; unmatched junction nucleotides: 7. The CDR3 sequence: CASRTGTPSEAFF. CDR3 DNA sequence: TGCGCCAGCAGGACAGGGACACCCTCTGAAGCTTTCTTT. The whole variable domain, filled in from reference TRBV5-1 and TRBJ1-1, reads KAGVTQTPRYLIKTRGQQVTLSCSPISGHRSVSWYQQTPGQGLQFLFEYFSETQRNKGNFPGRFSGRQFSNSRSEMNVSTLELGDSALYLCASRTGTPSEAFFGQGTRLTVV.

The CDR3 region has the DNA TGTGCCAGCAGCCGAGCGGGTTCCTACAATGAGCAGTTCTTC. Protein product: CASSRAGSYNEQFF. The V call is TRBV7-8, the J call TRBJ2-1, with D tentatively TRBD2 (6 bases). Germline V gene data show CDR1 as SGHVS and CDR2 as FQNEAQ. Trimming took off 5 bases at V and 1 base at J, with 9 bases between the two ends. The CDR3 consists of 14 residues.

The V gene is TRBV5-1, the J gene TRBJ1-2; 7 bases are shared with TRBD1. The junction had 6 bases not matched to a gene; V was cut back by 0 bases and J by 10 bases. Germline assignment: CDR1 SGHRS and CDR2 YFSETQ. This CDR3 has 13 amino acids. CDR3 amino acids: CASSLGDSQAYTF. The CDR3 DNA follows: TGCGCCAGCAGCTTGGGGGACAGTCAGGCCTACACCTTC.

With respect to this clone: This CDR3 is also generated by other DNA sequences in the sample. This chain links TRBV28 with TRBJ2-1; 8 bases map to TRBD2. With 2 bases clipped from V and 5 bases from J, the junction kept 2 bases outside the gene matches. Germline CDR1 MDHEN, CDR2 SYDVKM. CDR3 length: 14 amino acids. This CDR3 reads CASSLGTSHNEQFF. CDR3 DNA: TGTGCCAGCAGTTTAGGGACTAGTCACAATGAGCAGTTCTTC.

The CDR3 sequence: CASSQQLASTDTQYF. The CDR3 DNA reads as TGTGCCAGCAGCCAACAATTAGCTAGCACAGATACGCAGTATTTT. The V gene is TRBV14, the J gene TRBJ2-3; D gene unclear. The ends were cut back, 2 bases at V and 0 bases at J, with 9 bases in the middle. Germline V gives CDR1 SGHDN, CDR2 FVKESK. The CDR3 runs to 15 residues.

The genes are TRBV18 and TRBJ1-1, with 7 bases lining up with TRBD1. CDR3 size: 16 residues. CDR1 is KGHSH, CDR2 LQKENI, per germline. Losses at the gene ends were 3 bases for V and 0 bases for J; bases not matched to a gene: 7. Here the CDR3 DNA reads TGTGCCAGCTCACCCCAGACAGGGTTTATGAACACTGAAGCTTTCTTT. It encodes CASSPQTGFMNTEAFF.

V and J are TRBV4-1 and TRBJ2-3; 8 bases fit TRBD2. CDR1 MGHRA and CDR2 YSYEKL come from the germline V gene. The CDR3 totals 17 residues. The V and J ends lost 2 bases and 11 bases, in that order; junction bases with no gene match: 18. This CDR3 is CASSQLQTAGAGGGQYF. In nucleotides, the CDR3 is TGCGCCAGCAGCCAACTTCAGACAGCGGGGGCCGGCGGGGGGCAGTATTTT.

The genes are TRBV5-4 and TRBJ2-3, with TRBD2 identical over 8 bases. The CDR3 sequence is 14 residues long. V shed 4 bases and J 0 bases; nucleotides not matched to a gene: 1. In germline, CDR1 is SGHNT, CDR2 YYREEE (reference sequence). The CDR3 region is CASSQRGSTDTQYF. CDR3 sequence (DNA): TGTGCCAGCAGCCAGCGGGGGAGCACAGATACGCAGTATTTT.

The chain recombines TRBV2 with TRBJ1-6; TRBD1 aligns across 7 bases. The CDR3 contains 13 residues. In germline, CDR1 is SNHLY, CDR2 FYNNEI. With V trimmed by 8 bases and J by 10 bases, 8 bases remained unmatched. The DNA of the CDR3 is TGTGCCAGCGGACAGGCCGAGGGGTCACCCCTCCACTTT. This gives the protein CASGQAEGSPLHF.

The V gene is TRBV7-9, the J gene TRBJ1-2; 12 nucleotides align to TRBD1. The junction had 5 bases not matched to a gene; V was cut back by 5 bases and J by 4 bases. Germline CDR1 is SEHNR and CDR2 is FQNEAQ (reference sequence). The CDR3 loop spans 15 amino acids. The CDR3 DNA reads as TGTGCCAGCAGCGTCTCGGGACAGGGGGCCTATGGCTACACCTTC. Translated, it gives CASSVSGQGAYGYTF.

The chain couples TRBV5-1 to TRBJ2-3, with D possibly matching TRBD2 (6 bases). Germline CDR1 and CDR2: SGHRS and YFSETQ. The V end was cut by 0 bases, the J end by 1 base, with 12 bases between. This CDR3 comprises 16 residues. The CDR3 sequence is CASSLAGRGRTDTQYF. CDR3 in DNA: TGCGCCAGCAGCTTGGCCGGGCGGGGACGCACAGATACGCAGTATTTT.

The count of this clone is one. This chain connects TRBV5-4 to TRBJ1-4, with 7 nucleotides matching TRBD1. Germline CDR1 is SGHNT and CDR2 is YYREEE (reference sequence). The CDR3 runs 14 residues. V shed 4 bases and J 2 bases; nucleotides not matched to a gene: 2. CDR3 amino acids: CASSTRGTNEKLFF. In DNA form, the CDR3 reads TGTGCCAGCAGCACCAGGGGGACTAATGAAAAACTGTTTTTT. Using reference TRBV5-4 and TRBJ1-4 for the parts outside the CDR3, the full variable domain is ETGVTQSPTHLIKTRGQQVTLRCSSQSGHNTVSWYQQALGQGPQFIFQYYREEENGRGNFPPRFSGLQFPNYSSELNVNALELDDSALYLCASSTRGTNEKLFFGSGTQLSVL.

J is TRBJ2-7 and V is TRBV6-6; unclear D gene. Per germline, CDR1 MNHNY and CDR2 SVGAGI (reference sequence). Trimming took off 6 bases at V and 2 bases at J, with 20 bases between the two ends. There are 16 residues in the CDR3. For the CDR3, the DNA is TGTGCCAGCAGAAACCGCGACTGGTACCAAACCTACGAGCAGTACTTC. It specifies CASRNRDWYQTYEQYF.

The chain joins TRBV19 to TRBJ2-1, with 11 bases that match TRBD2. CDR1 is LNHDA, CDR2 SQIVND, per germline (reference sequence). With V trimmed by 7 bases and J by 0 bases, 2 bases remained unmatched. The CDR3 has 15 amino acids. The CDR3 loop reads CASNLAGGSYNEQFF. The CDR3 region has the DNA TGTGCCAGTAACCTAGCGGGGGGCTCCTACAATGAGCAGTTCTTC.

The V and J genes are TRBV12-5 and TRBJ2-5; TRBD1 matches 7 bases. The CDR3 loop spans 15 amino acids. CDR1 and CDR2 from the germline V gene are LGHNT and FRNRAP. V shed 1 base and J 0 bases; nucleotides not matched to a gene: 2. The CDR3 sequence: CASGLGQGDQETQYF. DNA of the CDR3: TGTGCTAGTGGTTTGGGTCAGGGGGACCAAGAGACCCAGTACTTC.

The rearrangement uses TRBV29-1 and TRBJ2-5; 11 bases fit TRBD1. The J call is uncertain, as TRBJ2-7 better fits the DNA end. The CDR3 consists of 15 residues. CDR1 and CDR2 from the germline V gene are SQVTM and ANQGSEA. The CDR3 loop is CSVEGTGGFSYEQYF. The CDR3 coding sequence is TGCAGCGTTGAAGGGACAGGGGGCTTCTCCTACGAGCAGTACTTC.

The chain carries TRBV4-2 and TRBJ2-3; 11 nucleotides align to TRBD2. Trimming took 4 bases from V and 2 from J; bases not matched to a gene: 8. CDR1 LGHNA and CDR2 YNFKEQ come from the germline V gene. The CDR3 is made up of 17 amino acids. Here the CDR3 reads CASSLGVAGGPTDTQYF. The DNA of the CDR3 is TGTGCCAGCAGCCTTGGGGTAGCGGGGGGGCCCACAGATACGCAGTATTTT.

The chain has TRBV28 and TRBJ1-2; possible D gene TRBD1, 6 bases. Germline V CDR1 and CDR2: MDHEN, SYDVKM. The CDR3 spans 14 residues. The V gene lost 7 bases and the J gene lost 2 bases, with 14 bases spanning the gap. The CDR3, as DNA: TGTGCCAGCACCGTTAATCAGGGGAACTATGGCTACACCTTC. Translated: CASTVNQGNYGYTF.

The V call is TRBV27, the J call TRBJ1-4; TRBD1 is a possible D gene (6 bases). Trimming pared 1 base from V and 5 bases from J, leaving 8 bases between. Germline values: CDR1 MNHEY, CDR2 SMNVEV (reference sequence). The CDR3 covers 14 residues. In nucleotides, the CDR3 is TGTGCCAGCAGTTTATGGGGGCTAAATGAAAAACTGTTTTTT. Amino acids: CASSLWGLNEKLFF.

This chain joins TRBV9 and TRBJ2-2; D remains unclear. The germline V and J ends were trimmed by 4 bases and 7 bases, with 11 bases remaining between them. In germline, CDR1 is SGDLS, CDR2 YYNGEE. The CDR3 totals 13 residues. Written as DNA, the CDR3 is TGTGCCAGCAGCCTCCCCCCCGGCGGGGAGCTGTTTTTT. This encodes CASSLPPGGELFF.